This T cell receptor (beta chain) was sequenced during a study of blood T cell repertoires in COVID-19. About the study: T cells, B-cell-depleted T cells, or PBMCs supplied cDNA or gDNA.

As originally analysed: The assay estimated nucleated cells by amplifying reference gene primers. Produced via immunoSEQ multiplex PCR; TCRdb's table is partial and in-frame only. V and J calls and clone size are those listed in that table; D and trimming were worked out from the DNA. The table lists 300,000 to 350,000 clones, 88% of them singletons. V was trimmed by 0 bases and J by 10 bases, leaving 12 bases between them. The germline CDR1 and CDR2 sequences are MNHEY and SVGAGI. The CDR3 covers 13 residues. Cohort assignment relied on participant-reported clinical history. A PCR-confirmed or clinician-diagnosed COVID-19 case had contacted exposed participants within 2 weeks of entry.

This TCR was sampled from a woman aged 25-40 years who had been exposed to COVID-19. Material: PBMCs or T cells enriched from blood (not recorded which). J is TRBJ1-1 and V is TRBV6-5; no definite D call. Here the CDR3 reads CASSYSPGGPAFF. The CDR3 DNA follows: TGTGCCAGCAGTTACTCACCCGGCGGGCCAGCTTTCTTT.